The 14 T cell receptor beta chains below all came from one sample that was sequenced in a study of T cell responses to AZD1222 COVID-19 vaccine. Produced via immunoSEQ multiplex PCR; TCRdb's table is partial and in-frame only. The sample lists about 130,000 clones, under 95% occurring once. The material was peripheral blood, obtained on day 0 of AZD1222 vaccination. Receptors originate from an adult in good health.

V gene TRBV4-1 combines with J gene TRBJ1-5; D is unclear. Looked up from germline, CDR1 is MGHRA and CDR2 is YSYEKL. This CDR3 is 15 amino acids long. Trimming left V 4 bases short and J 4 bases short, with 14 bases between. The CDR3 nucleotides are TGCGCCAGCAGCCGTTGGGTGGTGTCGAATCAGCCCCAGCATTTT. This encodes CASSRWVVSNQPQHF.

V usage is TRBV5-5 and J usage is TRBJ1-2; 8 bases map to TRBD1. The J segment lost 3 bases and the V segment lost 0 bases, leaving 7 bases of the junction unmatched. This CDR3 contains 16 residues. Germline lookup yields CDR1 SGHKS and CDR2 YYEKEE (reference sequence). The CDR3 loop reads CASSLALGQGDYGYTF. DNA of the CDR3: TGTGCCAGCAGCTTGGCTTTAGGACAGGGAGACTATGGCTACACCTTC.

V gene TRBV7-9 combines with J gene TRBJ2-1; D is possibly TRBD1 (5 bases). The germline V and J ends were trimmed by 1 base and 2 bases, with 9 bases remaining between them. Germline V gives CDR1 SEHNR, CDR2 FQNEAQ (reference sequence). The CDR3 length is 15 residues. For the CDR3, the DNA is TGTGCCAGCAGCTTAGGCGGCAGGGCCTACAATGAGCAGTTCTTC. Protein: CASSLGGRAYNEQFF.

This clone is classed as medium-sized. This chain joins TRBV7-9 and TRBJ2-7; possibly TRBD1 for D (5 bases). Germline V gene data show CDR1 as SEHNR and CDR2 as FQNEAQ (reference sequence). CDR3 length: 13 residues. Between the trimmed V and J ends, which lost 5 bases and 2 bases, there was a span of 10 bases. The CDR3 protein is CASSHRSTYEQYF. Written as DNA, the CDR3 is TGTGCCAGCAGCCACAGGAGTACCTACGAGCAGTACTTC.

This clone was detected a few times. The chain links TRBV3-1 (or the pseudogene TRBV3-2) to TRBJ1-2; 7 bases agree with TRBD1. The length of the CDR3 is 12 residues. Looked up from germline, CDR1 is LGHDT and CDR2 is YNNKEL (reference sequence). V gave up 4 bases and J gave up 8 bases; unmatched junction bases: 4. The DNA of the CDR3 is TGTGCCAGCAGCCGACAGGGTGTCGGCTACACCTTC. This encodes CASSRQGVGYTF.

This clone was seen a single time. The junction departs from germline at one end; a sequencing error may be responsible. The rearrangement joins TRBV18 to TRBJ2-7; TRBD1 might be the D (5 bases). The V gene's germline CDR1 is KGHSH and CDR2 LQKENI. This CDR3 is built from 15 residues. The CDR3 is CASSPDLGQSYEQYF. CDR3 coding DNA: TGTGCCAGCTCACCAGATCTGGGGCAATCCTACGAGCAGTATTTC.

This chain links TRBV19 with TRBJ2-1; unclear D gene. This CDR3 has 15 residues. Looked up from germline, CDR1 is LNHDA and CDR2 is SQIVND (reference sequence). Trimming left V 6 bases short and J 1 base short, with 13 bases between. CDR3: CASSLVSRSYNEQFF. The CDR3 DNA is TGTGCCAGTAGCCTCGTATCTAGATCCTACAATGAGCAGTTCTTC.

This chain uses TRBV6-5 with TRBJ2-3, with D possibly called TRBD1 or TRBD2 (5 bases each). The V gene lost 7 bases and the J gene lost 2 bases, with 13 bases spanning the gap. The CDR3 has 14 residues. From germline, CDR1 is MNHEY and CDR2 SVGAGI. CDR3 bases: TGTGCCAGCATGCCGGGACCCAACACAGATACGCAGTATTTT. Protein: CASMPGPNTDTQYF.

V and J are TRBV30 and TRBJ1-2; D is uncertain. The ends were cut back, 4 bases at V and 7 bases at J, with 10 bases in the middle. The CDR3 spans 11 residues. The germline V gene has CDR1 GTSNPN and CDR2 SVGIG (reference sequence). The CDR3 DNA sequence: TGTGCCTGGAACCGGGAATTTGGCTACACCTTC. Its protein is CAWNREFGYTF. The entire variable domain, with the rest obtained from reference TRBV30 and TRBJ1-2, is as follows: SQTIHQWPATLVQPVGSPLSLECTVEGTSNPNLYWYRQAAGRGLQLLFYSVGIGQISSEVPQNLSASRPQDRQFILSSKKLLLSDSGFYLCAWNREFGYTFGSGTRLTVV.

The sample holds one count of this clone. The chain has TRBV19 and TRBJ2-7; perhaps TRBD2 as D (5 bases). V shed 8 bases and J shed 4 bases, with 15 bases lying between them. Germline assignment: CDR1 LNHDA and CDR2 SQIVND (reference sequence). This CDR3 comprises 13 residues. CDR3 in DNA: TGTGCCAGTGCCCCCGGGGATCCTTACGAGCAGTACTTC. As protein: CASAPGDPYEQYF.

CDR3 protein: CASSHGDRNTGELFF. The CDR3 DNA reads TGTGCCAGCAGCCATGGAGACAGAAACACCGGGGAGCTGTTTTTT. The chain couples TRBV4-2 to TRBJ2-2; D possibly corresponds to TRBD1 (5 bases). The CDR3 is 15 amino acids. The V and J ends lost 3 bases and 2 bases respectively, with 10 bases between them. Germline CDR1 reads LGHNA; CDR2 reads YNFKEQ.

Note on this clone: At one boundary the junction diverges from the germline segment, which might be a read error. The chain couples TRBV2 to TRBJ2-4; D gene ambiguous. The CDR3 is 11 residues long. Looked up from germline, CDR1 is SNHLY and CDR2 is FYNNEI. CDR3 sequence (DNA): TGTGCCAGCAGTGATCGTACCAGACCGGACTTC. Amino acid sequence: CASSDRTRPDF.

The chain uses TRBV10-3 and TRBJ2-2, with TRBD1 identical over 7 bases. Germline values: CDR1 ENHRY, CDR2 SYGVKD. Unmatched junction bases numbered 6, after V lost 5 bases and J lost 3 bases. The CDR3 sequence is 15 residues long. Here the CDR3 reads CAISMTGTDTGELFF. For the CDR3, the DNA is TGTGCCATCAGTATGACCGGGACAGACACCGGGGAGCTGTTTTTT.

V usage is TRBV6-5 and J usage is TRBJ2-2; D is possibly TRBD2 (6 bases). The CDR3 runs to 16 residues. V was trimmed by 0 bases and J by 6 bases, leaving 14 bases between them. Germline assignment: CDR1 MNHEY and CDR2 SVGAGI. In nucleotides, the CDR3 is TGTGCCAGCAGTTACTCGATCGGGGGTATTGCCGGGGAGCTGTTTTTT. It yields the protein CASSYSIGGIAGELFF.